The table lists the clone carrying this T cell receptor (beta chain) with many counts. The target antigen is unknown. This record comes from a study of CD8+CD57+ T cells in acquired aplastic anemia. Study in general: Across the sorted CD4+ and CD8+ cells, DNA amounts averaged 3.2 ug.

TCR beta VDJ and CDR3 profiling used genomic DNA as template. Using its own MiXCR run on the reads, TCRdb lists one record per CDR3 protein. The sample holds 210,000 or so distinct CDR3 sequences; over 40% are singletons and the top ten take 15% to 20%. This CDR3 is 14 amino acids long. The germline V gene has CDR1 MNHEY and CDR2 SVGEGT. V was clipped by 0 bases and J by 5 bases, with 7 bases between them. Study-wide results and limits: A set of about 28 CD8+ CDR3 sequences was shared between patients and controls, and these sequences appeared highly expressed in patients.

An expansion of CD8+CD57+ cells by flow cytometry had been shown in patients chosen for sequencing. This TCR was recovered from a human donor with aplastic anemia. The chain recombines TRBV6-2 or TRBV6-3 with TRBJ2-2, with no clear D. The specimen was sorted CD4+, CD8+, or CD8+CD57+ T cells (not recorded which) from PBMCs. CDR3 in DNA: TGTGCCAGCAGTTACTCGAGACGAACCGGGGAGCTGTTTTTT. It encodes CASSYSRRTGELFF.